A single sample is the source of the 2 T cell receptor beta chains below, sequenced in a study of blood T cell repertoires in COVID-19. Clones were sequenced by immunoSEQ multiplex PCR, and TCRdb holds only the in-frame ones, with some missing. The table lists about 300,000 clones, 75% to 90% of them singletons, with 1.5% in the top ten. Sequencing used peripheral blood. These receptors were taken from a woman in her thirties or forties who had recovered from COVID-19.

The chain recombines TRBV5-1 with TRBJ2-3, with 7 nucleotides matching TRBD2. The CDR3 sequence is 14 residues long. Germline assignment: CDR1 SGHRS and CDR2 YFSETQ. After removal of 1 base from V and 5 bases from J, the junction contained 4 bases not matched to a gene. The CDR3: CASSLSGRGDTQYF. The CDR3 nucleotides are TGCGCCAGCAGCTTGTCGGGGAGGGGAGATACGCAGTATTTT.

The chain combines TRBV7-9 with TRBJ1-6; no firm D call. Germline loops: CDR1 SEHNR, CDR2 FQNEAQ (reference sequence). Trimming removed 5 bases at V and 7 bases at J, with 15 bases between. The CDR3 totals 15 residues. The CDR3, as DNA: TGTGCCAGCAGCCCCACCGGGGAGCTCAATTCACCCCTCCACTTT. Its translation is CASSPTGELNSPLHF.